This T cell receptor beta chain was obtained from a study of CD8+ T cells in alopecia areata. Study-level results: Many of the expanded lesional clones endured in scalp and blood while on tofacitinib.

Treatment reported: oral pan-JAK inhibitor, 5-10 mg twice daily. Note on this clone: Its target is unknown.

RNA, once extracted, was reverse transcribed into cDNA for use as the sequencing template. TCRdb keeps only in-frame clones here, not all; method: immunoSEQ multiplex PCR. The sample has around 110,000 clones, approximately 54% seen once. The sequencing here drew on CD8+ T cells sorted from blood, taken at week 24, from a patient treated with tofacitinib. This TCR derives from a human donor with alopecia areata.

The CDR3 region is CSVSSYKSEAFF. Written as DNA, the CDR3 is TGCAGCGTTTCCTCGTACAAATCCGAAGCTTTCTTT. The gene calls are TRBV29-1 and TRBJ1-1, with no clear D. The ends were cut back, 5 bases at V and 8 bases at J, with 15 bases in the middle. There are 12 residues in the CDR3. Germline CDR1 reads SQVTM; CDR2 reads ANQGSEA.